Listed below are T cell receptor beta chains from one sample, sequenced in a study of radiotherapy plus CTLA-4 blockade in lung cancer. The repertoire was sequenced with immunoSEQ multiplex PCR; TCRdb's copy has only in-frame clones and lacks some. The top ten clones hold 2% to 3% of a sample with tens of thousands of clones, 60% to 80% of them seen once. The material sequenced was peripheral blood, taken from a patient treated with radiotherapy plus ipilimumab. The receptors originated from a human donor with non-small cell lung cancer whose response to radiotherapy plus ipilimumab could not be evaluated. The CDR3 runs from the conserved cysteine through the conserved F or W. The D gene is left open where the match is weak. Size values are once, few and many counts, or a class for expanded clones, and some rows have none.

size	V	J	D	CDR3	DNA
NA	TRBV4-1	TRBJ2-7	NA	CASSQSGSGSSYEQYF	TGCGCCAGCAGCCAAAGTGGGAGCGGAAGCTCCTACGAGCAGTACTTC
once	TRBV7-8	TRBJ2-6	NA	CASSLAGPSGANVLTF	TGTGCCAGCAGCTTAGCGGGGCCCTCTGGGGCCAACGTCCTGACTTTC
once	TRBV30	TRBJ2-7	NA	CAWSVRSHRSYEQYF	TGTGCCTGGAGTGTAAGGTCTCACAGATCCTACGAGCAGTACTTC
NA	TRBV7-2	TRBJ1-2	NA	CASSGRGGGQGYTF	TGTGCCAGCAGCGGAAGAGGGGGGGGCCAAGGCTACACCTTC
NA	TRBV7-9	TRBJ2-2	NA	CASSSGHDSTGELFF	TGTGCCAGCAGCTCGGGACACGACTCCACCGGGGAGCTGTTTTTT
NA	TRBV30	TRBJ1-5	NA	CAWTPGGNQPQHF	TGTGCCTGGACCCCAGGGGGCAATCAGCCCCAGCATTTT
NA	TRBV15	TRBJ2-7	NA	CATSDPRGLYEQYF	TGTGCCACCAGCGACCCCCGGGGGTTATACGAGCAGTACTTC
NA	TRBV5-4	TRBJ2-7	NA	CASSRYRTYEQYF	TGTGCCAGCAGCCGCTACAGGACCTACGAGCAGTACTTC
NA	TRBV29-1	TRBJ2-7	TRBD1	CSVRAVDRGYEQYF	TGCAGCGTCCGAGCAGTCGACAGGGGTTACGAGCAGTACTTC
NA	TRBV5-1	TRBJ2-5	TRBD2	CASSIGLATYQETQYF	TGCGCCAGCAGCATAGGACTAGCGACATACCAAGAGACCCAGTACTTC
NA	TRBV5-6	TRBJ2-5	NA	CASSLSRRDRLRETQYF	TGTGCCAGCAGCTTGAGCCGCCGCGACAGGTTGAGAGAGACCCAGTACTTC
NA	TRBV7-2	TRBJ1-3	NA	CASSLAGVGTIYF	TGTGCCAGCAGCTTAGCCGGGGTCGGGACCATATATTTT
NA	TRBV27	TRBJ2-6	NA	CASSLEGYSGANVLTF	TGTGCCAGCAGTTTAGAGGGTTACTCTGGGGCCAACGTCCTGACTTTC
few	TRBV4-1	TRBJ2-1	TRBD2	CASSGGGGRSSSYNEQFF	TGCGCCAGCAGCGGGGGGGGCGGGAGGTCTAGCTCCTACAATGAGCAGTTCTTC
NA	TRBV5-1	TRBJ2-7	TRBD1	CASSFRQGDEQYF	TGCGCCAGCAGCTTCCGACAGGGCGACGAGCAGTACTTC
NA	TRBV4-2	TRBJ2-3	TRBD2	CASEFGLAGTDTQYF	TGTGCCAGCGAGTTTGGACTAGCGGGCACAGATACGCAGTATTTT
NA	TRBV7-6	TRBJ2-7	TRBD2	CASSSNSGRGYEQYF	TGTGCCAGCAGCTCAAATAGCGGGAGAGGCTACGAGCAGTACTTC
NA	TRBV4-2	TRBJ2-7	TRBD2	CASSRGGASNEQYF	TGTGCCAGCAGCCGCGGGGGGGCGAGCAACGAGCAGTACTTC
NA	TRBV28	TRBJ1-5	TRBD1	CASSLPDRVRNQPQHF	TGTGCCAGCAGTTTACCAGACAGGGTCCGAAATCAGCCCCAGCATTTT
NA	TRBV27	TRBJ1-1	TRBD1	CASSSPLTGGTEAFF	TGTGCCAGCAGTTCACCCCTTACAGGGGGGACTGAAGCTTTCTTT
once	TRBV6-4	TRBJ2-3	NA	CASSEEGRDTQYF	TGTGCCAGCAGCGAGGAGGGGAGGGATACGCAGTATTTT
NA	TRBV27	TRBJ1-1	NA	CASSLGGGEAFF	TGTGCCAGCAGTTTAGGGGGGGGCGAAGCTTTCTTT
few	TRBV7-6	TRBJ1-5	NA	CASSYHPGGPQHF	TGTGCCAGCAGTTACCACCCGGGTGGGCCCCAGCATTTT
NA	TRBV14	TRBJ2-1	TRBD1	CASSQGDRVPYNEQFF	TGTGCCAGCAGCCAAGGGGACAGGGTCCCCTACAATGAGCAGTTCTTC
NA	TRBV6-1	TRBJ2-7	TRBD1	CASRKGQGAGYEQYF	TGTGCCAGCAGGAAGGGACAGGGGGCCGGGTACGAGCAGTACTTC
NA	TRBV19	TRBJ1-2	NA	CASSLGRDGLYGYTF	TGTGCCAGTAGTCTTGGGAGGGACGGCCTCTATGGCTACACCTTC
NA	TRBV30	TRBJ2-4	TRBD1	CAWSVATGQALGIQYF	TGTGCCTGGAGTGTAGCTACGGGACAGGCATTGGGCATTCAGTACTTC
NA	TRBV7-2	TRBJ2-3	NA	CASSSSRSASTDTQYF	TGTGCCAGCAGCTCCTCGAGGAGTGCCTCCACAGATACGCAGTATTTT
NA	TRBV5-1	TRBJ1-2	TRBD1	CASSLISTGGTDGYTF	TGCGCCAGCAGCTTGATCTCGACAGGGGGCACCGACGGCTACACCTTC
once	TRBV7-9	TRBJ1-5	TRBD1	CASSLGQGSNQPQHF	TGTGCCAGCAGCTTAGGACAGGGAAGTAATCAGCCCCAGCATTTT
NA	TRBV6-1	TRBJ2-7	TRBD1	CASSDTPTGGIYEQYF	TGTGCCAGCAGTGACACCCCGACAGGGGGGATCTACGAGCAGTACTTC
NA	TRBV6-5	TRBJ1-4	NA	CASREGSQNEKLFF	TGTGCCAGCAGGGAGGGTAGCCAAAATGAAAAACTGTTTTTT
NA	TRBV19	TRBJ2-7	TRBD1	CASMPQGVREQYF	TGTGCCAGTATGCCCCAGGGGGTGAGGGAGCAGTACTTC
NA	TRBV27	TRBJ2-3	TRBD1	CASSLLSTADRAGTDTQYF	TGTGCCAGCAGCCTTCTCTCAACCGCCGACAGGGCCGGCACAGATACGCAGTATTTT
NA	TRBV9	TRBJ2-3	NA	CASSLTASTDTQYF	TGTGCCAGCAGCCTTACTGCTAGCACAGATACGCAGTATTTT
NA	TRBV4-2	TRBJ1-4	NA	CASSHPFYVGRVTNEKLFF	TGTGCCAGCAGCCATCCCTTTTATGTGGGGCGAGTGACTAATGAAAAACTGTTTTTT
NA	TRBV9	TRBJ2-7	NA	CASSVGGDEQYF	TGTGCCAGCAGCGTAGGGGGGGACGAGCAGTACTTC
NA	TRBV11-3	TRBJ1-1	TRBD1	CASSRKGATEAFF	TGTGCCAGCAGCCGCAAGGGGGCCACTGAAGCTTTCTTT
NA	TRBV15	TRBJ2-3	TRBD2	CATRRLAGEDTQYF	TGTGCCACCAGAAGACTAGCGGGAGAGGATACGCAGTATTTT
NA	TRBV7-6	TRBJ2-7	NA	CASSSGPNYEQYF	TGTGCCAGCAGTTCAGGCCCCAACTACGAGCAGTACTTC
NA	TRBV9	TRBJ2-7	TRBD2	CASSLGGDLYEQYF	TGTGCCAGCAGCCTCGGGGGGGATCTGTACGAGCAGTACTTC
NA	TRBV4-3	TRBJ2-1	NA	CASSQQAWQESYNEQFF	TGCGCCAGCAGCCAACAAGCTTGGCAGGAATCCTACAATGAGCAGTTCTTC
NA	TRBV5-4	TRBJ1-2	TRBD1	CASTPGQGIAGRYGYTF	TGTGCCAGCACCCCCGGACAGGGTATCGCTGGGCGATATGGCTACACCTTC
NA	TRBV15	TRBJ2-2	NA	CATSTGGYTGELFF	TGTGCCACCAGCACAGGGGGGTATACCGGGGAGCTGTTTTTT
NA	TRBV6-1	TRBJ1-2	NA	CASSEMTVMESF	TGTGCCAGCAGTGAAATGACAGTTATGGAGTCCTTC
NA	TRBV28	TRBJ2-5	TRBD2	CASSSASGGYGETQYF	TGTGCCAGCAGTTCGGCTAGCGGGGGATACGGAGAGACCCAGTACTTC
NA	TRBV6-5	TRBJ2-7	TRBD2	CASRASGIYEQYF	TGTGCCTCCCGAGCTAGCGGGATCTACGAGCAGTACTTC
few	TRBV7-3	TRBJ2-3	NA	CASSLTGARTDTQYF	TGTGCCAGCAGCTTAACGGGGGCCCGGACAGATACGCAGTATTTT
few	TRBV5-1	TRBJ2-7	NA	CASSSSAGSYEQYF	TGCGCCAGCAGCTCGTCGGCGGGGTCCTACGAGCAGTACTTC
NA	TRBV5-4	TRBJ2-5	NA	CASSLSGTEETQYF	TGTGCCAGCAGCTTGTCCGGGACTGAAGAGACCCAGTACTTC
few	TRBV5-1	TRBJ2-3	TRBD2	CASSVTSGGLTDTQYF	TGCGCCAGCAGCGTGACTAGCGGGGGGCTTACAGATACGCAGTATTTT
NA	TRBV9	TRBJ2-6	NA	CASSPGTTRGSGANVLTF	TGTGCCAGCAGCCCCGGGACAACTCGCGGCTCTGGGGCCAACGTCCTGACTTTC